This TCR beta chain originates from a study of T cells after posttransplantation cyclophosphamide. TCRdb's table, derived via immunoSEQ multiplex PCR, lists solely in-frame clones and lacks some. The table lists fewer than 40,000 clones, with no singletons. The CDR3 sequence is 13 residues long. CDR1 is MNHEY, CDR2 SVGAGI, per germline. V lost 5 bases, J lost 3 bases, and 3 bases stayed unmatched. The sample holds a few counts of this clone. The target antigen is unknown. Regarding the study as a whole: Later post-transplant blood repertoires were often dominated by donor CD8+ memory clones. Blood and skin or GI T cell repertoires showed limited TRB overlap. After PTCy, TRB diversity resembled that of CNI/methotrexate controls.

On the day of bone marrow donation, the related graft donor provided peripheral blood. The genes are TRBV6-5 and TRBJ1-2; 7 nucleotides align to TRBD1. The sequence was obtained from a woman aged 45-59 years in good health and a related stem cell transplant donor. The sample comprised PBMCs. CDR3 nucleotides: TGTGCCAGCAGTGAAACAGGGGACTATGGCTACACCTTC. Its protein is CASSETGDYGYTF.